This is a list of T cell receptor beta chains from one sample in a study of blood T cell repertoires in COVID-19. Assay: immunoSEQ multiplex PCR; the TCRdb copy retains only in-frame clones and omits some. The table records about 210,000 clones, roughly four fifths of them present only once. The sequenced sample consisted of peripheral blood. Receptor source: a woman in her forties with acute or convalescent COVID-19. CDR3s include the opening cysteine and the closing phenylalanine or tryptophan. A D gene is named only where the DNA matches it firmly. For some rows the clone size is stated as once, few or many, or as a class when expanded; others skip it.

cdr3_aa: CASSFLQGDRYEQYF
cdr3_nt: TGTGCCAGCTCATTTTTACAGGGAGATCGTTACGAGCAGTACTTC
j_call: TRBJ2-7
d_call: .
v_call: TRBV18
clone_size: .

cdr3_aa: CASSSGKYNEQFF
cdr3_nt: TGCGCCAGCAGCTCAGGGAAGTACAATGAGCAGTTCTTC
j_call: TRBJ2-1
d_call: .
v_call: TRBV5-1
clone_size: .

cdr3_aa: CSVSDRGSSYEQYF
cdr3_nt: TGCAGCGTTTCCGACAGGGGATCCTCCTACGAGCAGTACTTC
j_call: TRBJ2-7
d_call: TRBD1
v_call: TRBV29-1
clone_size: .

cdr3_aa: CAISGDRSTGELFF
cdr3_nt: TGTGCCATCAGTGGGGACAGGAGCACCGGGGAGCTGTTTTTT
j_call: TRBJ2-2
d_call: TRBD1
v_call: TRBV10-3
clone_size: .

cdr3_aa: CASSEFGTGMNTEAFF
cdr3_nt: TGTGCCAGCAGTGAATTCGGGACAGGGATGAACACTGAAGCTTTCTTT
j_call: TRBJ1-1
d_call: TRBD1
v_call: TRBV25-1
clone_size: .

cdr3_aa: CASRVGTANYGYTF
cdr3_nt: TGTGCCAGCAGGGTAGGGACAGCAAACTATGGCTACACCTTC
j_call: TRBJ1-2
d_call: TRBD1
v_call: TRBV6-5
clone_size: .

cdr3_aa: CASSTGALYEQYF
cdr3_nt: TGTGCCAGTTCGACAGGGGCCCTGTACGAGCAGTACTTC
j_call: TRBJ2-7
d_call: TRBD1
v_call: TRBV19
clone_size: .

cdr3_aa: CASSPEGGRHTEAFF
cdr3_nt: TGTGCCAGCAGCCCAGAAGGGGGAAGGCACACTGAAGCTTTCTTT
j_call: TRBJ1-1
d_call: .
v_call: TRBV7-2
clone_size: .

cdr3_aa: CASSHREGSGRGLKGYEQYF
cdr3_nt: TGTGCCAGCAGCCATAGGGAGGGGAGCGGGAGGGGGTTAAAGGGTTACGAGCAGTACTTC
j_call: TRBJ2-7
d_call: TRBD2
v_call: TRBV7-7
clone_size: once

cdr3_aa: CASSTRGRNTGELFF
cdr3_nt: TGTGCCAGCAGTACCAGGGGGCGGAACACCGGGGAGCTGTTTTTT
j_call: TRBJ2-2
d_call: TRBD1
v_call: TRBV5-4
clone_size: .

cdr3_aa: CASSEGRTYEQYF
cdr3_nt: TGCGCCAGCAGTGAGGGCAGGACCTACGAGCAGTACTTC
j_call: TRBJ2-7
d_call: .
v_call: TRBV10-1
clone_size: .

cdr3_aa: CASSMEVMNTEAFF
cdr3_nt: TGTGCCAGTAGTATGGAGGTGATGAACACTGAAGCTTTCTTT
j_call: TRBJ1-1
d_call: .
v_call: TRBV19
clone_size: .

cdr3_aa: CASSSRERGQETQYF
cdr3_nt: TGTGCCAGCAGCTCCCGGGAGCGGGGCCAAGAGACCCAGTACTTC
j_call: TRBJ2-5
d_call: TRBD2
v_call: TRBV3-1/TRBV3-2
clone_size: .

cdr3_aa: CASSLYPDSSYNEQFF
cdr3_nt: TGCGCCAGCAGCTTGTATCCTGATAGCTCCTACAATGAGCAGTTCTTC
j_call: TRBJ2-1
d_call: .
v_call: TRBV5-1
clone_size: .

cdr3_aa: CASSRGPPGELFF
cdr3_nt: TGTGCCAGCAGCCGGGGTCCCCCCGGGGAGCTGTTTTTT
j_call: TRBJ2-2
d_call: .
v_call: TRBV6-6
clone_size: .

cdr3_aa: CASSDPPGFTGELFF
cdr3_nt: TGTGCCAGCAGCGACCCTCCGGGGTTCACCGGGGAGCTGTTTTTT
j_call: TRBJ2-2
d_call: .
v_call: TRBV9
clone_size: .

cdr3_aa: CASHLGGTQYF
cdr3_nt: TGTGCCAGCCATTTGGGCGGGACGCAGTATTTT
j_call: TRBJ2-3
d_call: .
v_call: TRBV2
clone_size: .

cdr3_aa: CASSQGIDSPLHF
cdr3_nt: TGCGCCAGCAGCCAGGGGATTGATTCACCCCTCCACTTT
j_call: TRBJ1-6
d_call: .
v_call: TRBV5-1
clone_size: .

cdr3_aa: CATSDSQGARIEQYF
cdr3_nt: TGTGCCACCAGTGATTCGCAGGGGGCGCGAATCGAGCAGTACTTC
j_call: TRBJ2-7
d_call: TRBD1
v_call: TRBV24-1
clone_size: .

cdr3_aa: CASSPPHGGEGTSGKNRTYEQYF
cdr3_nt: TGTGCCAGCAGCCCCCCCCATGGGGGAGAGGGGACTAGCGGGAAAAACCGGACCTACGAGCAGTACTTC
j_call: TRBJ2-7
d_call: TRBD2
v_call: TRBV14
clone_size: .

cdr3_aa: CATSDPGTSGETQYF
cdr3_nt: TGTGCCACCAGTGACCCAGGGACTAGTGGAGAGACCCAGTACTTC
j_call: TRBJ2-5
d_call: TRBD2
v_call: TRBV24-1
clone_size: .

cdr3_aa: CASSLRTGPNTEAFF
cdr3_nt: TGTGCCAGCAGCTTAAGGACAGGGCCTAACACTGAAGCTTTCTTT
j_call: TRBJ1-1
d_call: TRBD1
v_call: TRBV11-2
clone_size: .

cdr3_aa: CASSKWGRGGRNSPLHF
cdr3_nt: TGTGCCAGCAGCAAATGGGGACGGGGGGGGCGAAATTCACCCCTCCACTTT
j_call: TRBJ1-6
d_call: .
v_call: TRBV21-1
clone_size: .

cdr3_aa: CASSFRTNTEAFF
cdr3_nt: TGCGCCAGCAGCTTTCGCACAAACACTGAAGCTTTCTTT
j_call: TRBJ1-1
d_call: .
v_call: TRBV5-1
clone_size: .

cdr3_aa: CASSLSTRGIDSPLHF
cdr3_nt: TGTGCCAGCAGTTTATCGACCAGGGGGATTGATTCACCCCTCCACTTT
j_call: TRBJ1-6
d_call: TRBD1
v_call: TRBV27
clone_size: .

cdr3_aa: CASSLSRTGDFYHEQYF
cdr3_nt: TGTGCCAGCAGCCTGAGCCGGACAGGGGATTTTTACCACGAGCAGTACTTC
j_call: TRBJ2-7
d_call: TRBD1
v_call: TRBV3-1/TRBV3-2
clone_size: .

cdr3_aa: CASSPMLADEQYF
cdr3_nt: TGTGCCAGCAGTCCGATGCTAGCAGACGAGCAGTACTTC
j_call: TRBJ2-7
d_call: .
v_call: TRBV3-1/TRBV3-2
clone_size: .

cdr3_aa: CASSPERGGPREQFF
cdr3_nt: TGTGCCAGCAGCCCAGAACGGGGGGGGCCCCGGGAGCAGTTCTTC
j_call: TRBJ2-1
d_call: TRBD2
v_call: TRBV3-1/TRBV3-2
clone_size: few

cdr3_aa: CATSDTGGAADTQYF
cdr3_nt: TGTGCCACCAGTGACACAGGGGGCGCCGCAGATACGCAGTATTTT
j_call: TRBJ2-3
d_call: TRBD1
v_call: TRBV24-1
clone_size: .

cdr3_aa: CASSEGPNYGYTF
cdr3_nt: TGTGCCAGCAGTGAGGGCCCTAACTATGGCTACACCTTC
j_call: TRBJ1-2
d_call: .
v_call: TRBV5-4
clone_size: many

cdr3_aa: CASSVGTGVHEQYF
cdr3_nt: TGTGCCAGCAGCGTAGGGACAGGGGTCCACGAGCAGTACTTC
j_call: TRBJ2-7
d_call: TRBD1
v_call: TRBV9
clone_size: few

cdr3_aa: CASSLVVDTNSPLHF
cdr3_nt: TGTGCCAGCAGCTTAGTGGTGGACACCAATTCACCCCTCCACTTT
j_call: TRBJ1-6
d_call: .
v_call: TRBV7-8
clone_size: .

cdr3_aa: CAISPGQGITNEKLFF
cdr3_nt: TGTGCCATCAGTCCGGGACAGGGCATAACTAATGAAAAACTGTTTTTT
j_call: TRBJ1-4
d_call: TRBD1
v_call: TRBV10-3
clone_size: .

cdr3_aa: CASSTRTSGIGELFF
cdr3_nt: TGTGCCAGCAGCACGCGGACTAGCGGGATCGGGGAGCTGTTTTTT
j_call: TRBJ2-2
d_call: TRBD2
v_call: TRBV7-8
clone_size: .

cdr3_aa: CASSSPGRGGNYGYTF
cdr3_nt: TGTGCCAGCAGCTCTCCCGGGAGGGGGGGGAACTATGGCTACACCTTC
j_call: TRBJ1-2
d_call: .
v_call: TRBV5-4
clone_size: .

cdr3_aa: CASRDLPGLAAGEQYF
cdr3_nt: TGTGCCAGCAGGGACCTACCGGGACTAGCGGCGGGCGAGCAGTACTTC
j_call: TRBJ2-7
d_call: TRBD2
v_call: TRBV5-8
clone_size: .

cdr3_aa: CASSSKPTGFDSPLHF
cdr3_nt: TGCGCCAGCAGCTCAAAACCGACAGGTTTTGATTCACCCCTCCACTTT
j_call: TRBJ1-6
d_call: .
v_call: TRBV5-1
clone_size: .

cdr3_aa: CASSLGQGRGELFF
cdr3_nt: TGTGCCAGTAGCCTTGGCCAGGGCCGCGGGGAGCTGTTTTTT
j_call: TRBJ2-2
d_call: .
v_call: TRBV19
clone_size: .

cdr3_aa: CASSLRGEQFF
cdr3_nt: TGTGCCAGCAGTCTAAGGGGTGAGCAGTTCTTC
j_call: TRBJ2-1
d_call: .
v_call: TRBV12-3/TRBV12-4
clone_size: .

cdr3_aa: CASSISVVTEAFF
cdr3_nt: TGTGCCAGTAGTATATCCGTAGTCACTGAAGCTTTCTTT
j_call: TRBJ1-1
d_call: .
v_call: TRBV19
clone_size: few

cdr3_aa: CASSSAGRVGGEQYF
cdr3_nt: TGTGCCAGCAGCTCGGCTGGAAGGGTGGGGGGCGAGCAGTACTTC
j_call: TRBJ2-7
d_call: .
v_call: TRBV27
clone_size: .

cdr3_aa: CASSPRGFYEQYF
cdr3_nt: TGTGCCAGCAGCCCGCGGGGGTTCTACGAGCAGTACTTC
j_call: TRBJ2-7
d_call: TRBD2
v_call: TRBV3-1/TRBV3-2
clone_size: .

cdr3_aa: CATSEGPGTEAFF
cdr3_nt: TGTGCCACCAGTGAGGGTCCGGGGACTGAAGCTTTCTTT
j_call: TRBJ1-1
d_call: .
v_call: TRBV24-1
clone_size: .

cdr3_aa: CASSLFRTSGSLGELFF
cdr3_nt: TGCGCCAGCAGCTTGTTCCGGACTAGCGGGAGTCTCGGGGAGCTGTTTTTT
j_call: TRBJ2-2
d_call: TRBD2
v_call: TRBV5-1
clone_size: .

cdr3_aa: CASSPSQGQHSPLHF
cdr3_nt: TGCGCCAGCAGCCCCTCACAGGGTCAACATTCACCCCTCCACTTT
j_call: TRBJ1-6
d_call: .
v_call: TRBV5-1
clone_size: .

cdr3_aa: CASSPNSYEQYF
cdr3_nt: TGCGCCAGCAGCCCCAATTCCTACGAGCAGTACTTC
j_call: TRBJ2-7
d_call: .
v_call: TRBV5-1
clone_size: few

cdr3_aa: CASSQDPGFPNEQFF
cdr3_nt: TGCGCCAGCAGCCAAGATCCGGGTTTCCCAAATGAGCAGTTCTTC
j_call: TRBJ2-1
d_call: .
v_call: TRBV4-3
clone_size: .

cdr3_aa: CASSEVAGGNNEQFF
cdr3_nt: TGTGCCAGCAGTGAAGTAGCGGGGGGCAACAATGAGCAGTTCTTC
j_call: TRBJ2-1
d_call: TRBD2
v_call: TRBV2
clone_size: .

cdr3_aa: CAWNRREGDTQYF
cdr3_nt: TGTGCCTGGAATCGGCGGGAGGGGGATACGCAGTATTTT
j_call: TRBJ2-3
d_call: TRBD2
v_call: TRBV30
clone_size: .

cdr3_aa: CASGPIPGTGGEKLFF
cdr3_nt: TGTGCTAGTGGCCCCATTCCCGGGACAGGGGGAGAAAAACTGTTTTTT
j_call: TRBJ1-4
d_call: TRBD1
v_call: TRBV12-5
clone_size: once

cdr3_aa: CSVEVRQGTGLYEQYF
cdr3_nt: TGCAGCGTTGAAGTTCGACAGGGTACTGGGCTTTACGAGCAGTACTTC
j_call: TRBJ2-7
d_call: TRBD1
v_call: TRBV29-1
clone_size: .

cdr3_aa: CASAGGLYEQYF
cdr3_nt: TGTGCCAGTGCAGGGGGCCTCTACGAGCAGTACTTC
j_call: TRBJ2-7
d_call: TRBD1
v_call: TRBV2
clone_size: .

cdr3_aa: CASSLPTYNEQFF
cdr3_nt: TGTGCCAGCAGTTTACCGACTTACAATGAGCAGTTCTTC
j_call: TRBJ2-1
d_call: .
v_call: TRBV12-3/TRBV12-4
clone_size: .